The T cell receptor (beta chain) under discussion was sequenced for a study of neurological immune-mediated disorders. The germline V and J ends were trimmed by 2 bases and 8 bases, with 13 bases remaining between them. Per the germline V gene, CDR1 is SGHRS and CDR2 is YFSETQ. The CDR3 is 13 residues long. The cDNA was synthesized by 5'RACE incorporating 10-nucleotide random UMIs. TCRdb fed the 5' RACE reads into MiXCR, producing one record per CDR3 protein. The sample consists of some 48,000 distinct CDR3 sequences, 10% of them appearing once. The table lists this clonotype with many counts. The origin of this receptor is a woman aged 40 to 50 with HTLV-1-associated myelopathy (HAM/TSP). The material sequenced was PBMCs. The V and J genes are TRBV5-1 and TRBJ1-1; D is ambiguous. The CDR3 loop is CASSFSTTSEAFF. CDR3 sequence (DNA): TGCGCCAGCAGCTTCTCCACCACTTCCGAAGCTTTCTTT.